Below, 14 T cell receptor beta chains from the same sample are listed, as sequenced in a study of blood T cell repertoires in COVID-19. Generated by immunoSEQ multiplex PCR, the TCRdb table keeps only in-frame clones and is missing some. In the table there are about 6,800 clones, around 91% of which are singletons. The sample consisted of peripheral blood. Receptors were obtained from a man aged 80 or over with active COVID-19.

This clone has only one observation. The chain employs TRBV5-1 and TRBJ2-1, with unresolved D. The germline V and J ends were trimmed by 1 base and 5 bases, with 4 bases remaining between them. The length of the CDR3 is 12 residues. Germline CDR1 reads SGHRS; CDR2 reads YFSETQ. CDR3 protein: CASSLIDNEQFF. The CDR3 nucleotides are TGCGCCAGCAGCTTGATCGACAATGAGCAGTTCTTC.

The chain joins TRBV18 to TRBJ2-7; no reliable D call. CDR3 length equals 13 residues. Trimming took off 3 bases at V and 2 bases at J, with 8 bases between the two ends. Germline loops: CDR1 KGHSH, CDR2 LQKENI. The CDR3 here is CASSPSLAYEQYF. The CDR3 nucleotides read TGTGCCAGCTCACCTAGCTTAGCCTACGAGCAGTACTTC. Drawing the rest from reference TRBV18 and TRBJ2-7, the complete variable domain is NAGVMQNPRHLVRRRGQEARLRCSPMKGHSHVYWYRQLPEEGLKFMVYLQKENIIDESGMPKERFSAEFPKEGPSILRIQQVVRGDSAAYFCASSPSLAYEQYFGPGTRLTVT.

The gene calls are TRBV6-1 and TRBJ2-5, with 14 bases identical to TRBD2. The length of the CDR3 is 16 residues. V gave up 1 base and J gave up 2 bases; unmatched junction bases: 0. CDR1 MNHNS and CDR2 SASEGT come from the germline V gene. CDR3 coding DNA: TGTGCCAGCAGTGAAGGACTAGCGGGAGGGCAAGAGACCCAGTACTTC. This sequence encodes CASSEGLAGGQETQYF.

V gene TRBV7-3 combines with J gene TRBJ2-7; 7 bases line up with TRBD2. Germline values: CDR1 SGHTA, CDR2 FQGTGA. V lost 1 base, J lost 6 bases, and 9 bases stayed unmatched. The CDR3 covers 15 residues. The CDR3 loop is CASSLMSAGVSEQYF. CDR3 nucleotide sequence: TGTGCCAGCAGCTTAATGTCGGCGGGAGTCTCCGAGCAGTACTTC.

V and J are TRBV28 and TRBJ1-2; 7 bases align to TRBD1. Germline V gene sequence: CDR1 MDHEN, CDR2 SYDVKM. The CDR3 runs to 15 residues. V lost 4 bases, J lost 8 bases, and 13 bases stayed unmatched. CDR3 protein: CASSWGDSARTGYTF. The CDR3 DNA reads as TGTGCCAGCAGTTGGGGGGACAGTGCAAGGACAGGCTACACCTTC.

This chain joins TRBV5-1 and TRBJ2-7, with a possible D match to TRBD1 (6 bases). The germline V and J ends were trimmed by 3 bases and 4 bases, with 17 bases remaining between them. Germline V lookup: CDR1 SGHRS, CDR2 YFSETQ. This CDR3 spans 15 amino acids. This CDR3 is CASSYLRDTGYEQYF. In nucleotides, the CDR3 is TGCGCCAGCAGCTATCTTCGGGACACGGGGTACGAGCAGTACTTC.

V gene TRBV30 combines with J gene TRBJ1-6, with TRBD1 matching 9 bases. CDR1 is GTSNPN, CDR2 SVGIG, per germline (reference sequence). The CDR3 is 15 amino acids. The junction had 6 bases not matched to a gene; V was cut back by 3 bases and J by 6 bases. This chain's CDR3 is CAWSGPGQGNSPLHF. The CDR3 region has the DNA TGTGCCTGGAGCGGACCGGGACAGGGTAATTCACCCCTCCACTTT. Full variable domain (rest looked up from reference TRBV30 and TRBJ1-6): SQTIHQWPATLVQPVGSPLSLECTVEGTSNPNLYWYRQAAGRGLQLLFYSVGIGQISSEVPQNLSASRPQDRQFILSSKKLLLSDSGFYLCAWSGPGQGNSPLHFGNGTRLTVT.

The chain recombines TRBV30 with TRBJ1-6, with D uncertain. Germline V gives CDR1 GTSNPN, CDR2 SVGIG (reference sequence). This CDR3 contains 15 residues. V was cut by 0 bases and J by 8 bases, with 14 bases left in between. CDR3 amino acids: CAWSVEADVDSPLHF. The CDR3 DNA follows: TGTGCCTGGAGTGTAGAGGCAGATGTTGATTCACCCCTCCACTTT. Looking up the rest from reference TRBV30 and TRBJ1-6 gives the full variable domain: SQTIHQWPATLVQPVGSPLSLECTVEGTSNPNLYWYRQAAGRGLQLLFYSVGIGQISSEVPQNLSASRPQDRQFILSSKKLLLSDSGFYLCAWSVEADVDSPLHFGNGTRLTVT.

CDR3 protein: CASRTDATNEKLFF. The CDR3 DNA reads as TGCGCCAGCAGGACAGACGCAACTAATGAAAAACTGTTTTTT. The chain combines TRBV5-1 with TRBJ1-4; perhaps TRBD1 as D (5 bases). V was clipped by 5 bases and J by 0 bases, with 8 bases between them. The CDR3 runs to 14 residues. CDR1 and CDR2 from the germline V gene are SGHRS and YFSETQ.

This rearrangement joins TRBV15 to TRBJ2-1; D might be TRBD2 (5 bases). The germline gives CDR1 LNHNV, CDR2 YYDKDF (reference sequence). The V and J ends lost 1 base and 10 bases respectively, with 8 bases between them. CDR3 size: 12 residues. CDR3 coding DNA: TGTGCCACCAGCAGAGCGGAGGCAGAGCAGTTCTTC. Translation gives CATSRAEAEQFF.

This chain connects TRBV27 to TRBJ1-6; D unclear. Per the germline V gene, CDR1 is MNHEY and CDR2 is SMNVEV (reference sequence). The CDR3 totals 14 residues. V was clipped by 4 bases and J by 7 bases, with 11 bases between them. CDR3 amino acids: CASSSSTRNSPLHF. The CDR3 DNA follows: TGTGCCAGCAGTTCCTCGACAAGAAATTCACCCCTCCACTTT.

This rearrangement joins TRBV24-1 to TRBJ2-5, with TRBD1 identical over 7 bases. The CDR3 has 14 amino acids. Trimming cost V 2 bases and J 2 bases; bases outside gene matches: 1. Germline CDR1 and CDR2: KGHDR and SFDVKD. The CDR3 DNA follows: TGTGCCACCAGTGATTGGGACAGACAAGAGACCCAGTACTTC. The encoded protein is CATSDWDRQETQYF.

This sequence joins TRBV9 and TRBJ2-7, with a weak D call TRBD1 (5 bases). CDR1 is SGDLS, CDR2 YYNGEE, per germline. The CDR3 sequence is 13 residues long. V was clipped by 3 bases and J by 3 bases, with 10 bases between them. The CDR3 spells CASSGLRGYEQYF. As DNA, the CDR3 is TGTGCCAGCAGCGGCCTTAGGGGCTACGAGCAGTACTTC.

The J gene is TRBJ2-1, the V gene TRBV5-4; no clear D. Germline CDR1 is SGHNT and CDR2 is YYREEE (reference sequence). Trimming took 1 base from V and 10 from J, leaving 15 bases between them. The CDR3 has 14 amino acids. CDR3 sequence reads: CASSLNIPGQEQFF. CDR3 in DNA: TGTGCCAGCAGCTTGAACATTCCAGGCCAGGAGCAGTTCTTC.